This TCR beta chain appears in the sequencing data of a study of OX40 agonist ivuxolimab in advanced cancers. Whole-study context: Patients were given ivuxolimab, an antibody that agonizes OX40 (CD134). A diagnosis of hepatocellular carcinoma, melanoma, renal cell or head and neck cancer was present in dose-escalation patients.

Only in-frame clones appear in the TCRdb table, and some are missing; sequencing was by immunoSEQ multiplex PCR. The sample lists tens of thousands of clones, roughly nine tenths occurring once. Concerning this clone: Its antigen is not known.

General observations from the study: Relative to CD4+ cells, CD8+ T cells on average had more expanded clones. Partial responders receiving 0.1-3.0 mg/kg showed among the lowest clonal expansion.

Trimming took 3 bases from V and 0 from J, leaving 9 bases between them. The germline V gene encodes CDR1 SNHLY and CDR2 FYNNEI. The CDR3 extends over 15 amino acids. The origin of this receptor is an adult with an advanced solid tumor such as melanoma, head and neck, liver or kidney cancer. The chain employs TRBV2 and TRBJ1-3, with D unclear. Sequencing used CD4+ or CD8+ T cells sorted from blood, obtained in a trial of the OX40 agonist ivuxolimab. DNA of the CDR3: TGTGCCAGCAGTGAGACGTTGTCCTCTGGAAACACCATATATTTT. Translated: CASSETLSSGNTIYF. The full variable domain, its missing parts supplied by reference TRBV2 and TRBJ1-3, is EPEVTQTPSHQVTQMGQEVILRCVPISNHLYFYWYRQILGQKVEFLVSFYNNEISEKSEIFDDQFSVERPDGSNFTLKIRSTKLEDSAMYFCASSETLSSGNTIYFGEGSWLTVV.